Below, one T cell receptor (beta chain) is given with its context. Its antigen is undetermined. These data belong to a study of T cell repertoires in cytomegalovirus infection. Whole-study context: Shared public TCR beta signatures pointed to both CMV infection and a matching HLA type.

Notes on the study in general: Of the TCR beta families, the public ones yielded a cumulative frequency that identified carriers of CMV plus the relevant HLA.

A single record per CDR3 protein comes from TCRdb applying MiXCR to the reads. The sample contains some 500,000 distinct CDR3 sequences, around 40% of which appear only once. The sample here was cultured PBMCs, taken from culture after CMV antigen stimulation. The sequence came from a human donor in good health (CMV status not recorded). Some clones in this sample may be carry-over from other donors' samples.

The CDR3 bases are TGTGCCAGCAGTTACTCGGTCACAGTCCTTACCTACGAGCAGTACTTC. Its protein is CASSYSVTVLTYEQYF. The chain combines TRBV6-2 or TRBV6-3 with TRBJ2-7; D gene uncertain. Trimming took off 0 bases at V and 2 bases at J, with 14 bases between the two ends. The CDR3 runs 16 residues. The germline V gene encodes CDR1 MNHEY and CDR2 SVGEGT.